This entry concerns a single TCR beta chain. Germline CDR1 reads DFQATT; CDR2 reads SNEGSKA (reference sequence). This CDR3 contains 14 residues. The junction had 5 bases not matched to a gene; V was cut back by 1 base and J by 4 bases. MiXCR, run by TCRdb on the RT-PCR reads, gives a single entry per CDR3 protein. The table shows some 150,000 distinct CDR3 sequences, with 37% occurring only once. This sample stems from a study of patients and donors after allogeneic stem cell transplantation. This chain links TRBV20-1 with TRBJ1-2, with 8 bases fitting TRBD1. The sequence was obtained from a human donor who was either an allogeneic HSCT recipient or a stem cell or donor lymphocyte infusion donor (not recorded which). It is not recorded whose cells these are; they may come from a transplant donor. Sequencing used blood, either unsorted or a sorted T cell fraction (not recorded which). As DNA, the CDR3 is TGCAGTGCTAGAGTTGGACAGGGCGGCTATGGCTACACCTTC. Translated: CSARVGQGGYGYTF.